A single sample is the source of the 25 T cell receptor beta chains below, sequenced in a study of T cells in localized non-small cell lung cancer. Profiling relied on immunoSEQ multiplex PCR, and the TCRdb table lists in-frame clones only, not all of them. The sample has about 28,000 clones, 65% to 85% seen once. The sequences come from peripheral blood mononuclear cells, collected before any cancer treatment. The origin of the receptors is a man aged 40-75 years with stage III lung adenocarcinoma.

The chain couples TRBV4-1 to TRBJ1-5; D unresolved. Germline V gene sequence: CDR1 MGHRA, CDR2 YSYEKL. Trimming took 1 base from V and 3 from J, leaving 19 bases between them. The CDR3 length is 18 residues. CDR3 coding DNA: TGCGCCAGCAGCCAAGTGCCGGGATCGGGGATCTCCAATCAGCCCCAGCATTTT. Residues: CASSQVPGSGISNQPQHF.

The gene calls are TRBV25-1 and TRBJ2-3; 7 nucleotides match TRBD1. Per germline, CDR1 MGHDK and CDR2 SYGVNS. V was clipped by 4 bases and J by 2 bases; unmatched bases: 9. The CDR3 spans 16 residues. CDR3 residues: CASSAGGRGNTDTQYF. CDR3 DNA sequence: TGTGCCAGCAGTGCTGGGGGCAGGGGGAACACAGATACGCAGTATTTT.

V is TRBV7-2 and J is TRBJ2-5; 12 nucleotides agree with TRBD2. This CDR3 is 14 amino acids long. Germline V gene lookup returns CDR1 SGHTA and CDR2 FQGNSA. J lost 5 bases, V lost 6 bases, and 4 bases had no gene match. CDR3: CASSRGLAGETQYF. CDR3 coding DNA: TGTGCCAGCAGTCGTGGACTAGCGGGGGAGACCCAGTACTTC.

The chain recombines TRBV13 with TRBJ1-1; TRBD1 matches at 11 bases. J lost 11 bases, V lost 4 bases, and 3 bases had no gene match. The CDR3 is 12 amino acids. Germline V lookup: CDR1 PRHDT, CDR2 FYEKMQ (reference sequence). This CDR3 reads CASSSDRGRAFF. The DNA of the CDR3 is TGTGCCAGCAGCTCGGACAGGGGGCGGGCTTTCTTT.

This sequence joins TRBV15 and TRBJ2-2; 12 positions agree with TRBD2. This CDR3 is built from 18 residues. V dropped 3 bases and J dropped 3; count of bases not matched to a gene: 8. Germline V CDR1 and CDR2: LNHNV, YYDKDF (reference sequence). The CDR3 here is CATSRPLAGGPDTGELFF. As DNA, the CDR3 is TGTGCCACCAGCAGGCCTCTAGCGGGGGGGCCCGACACCGGGGAGCTGTTTTTT. Full variable domain (remainder filled in from reference TRBV15 and TRBJ2-2): DAMVIQNPRYQVTQFGKPVTLSCSQTLNHNVMYWYQQKSSQAPKLLFHYYDKDFNNEADTPDNFQSRRPNTSFCFLDIRSPGLGDTAMYLCATSRPLAGGPDTGELFFGEGSRLTVL.

This chain links TRBV9 with TRBJ2-2, with 7 bases that match TRBD1. The CDR3 is 14 amino acids. Germline V gives CDR1 SGDLS, CDR2 YYNGEE. V was pared by 0 bases and J by 6 bases, with 2 bases of the junction left unmatched. CDR3 nucleotide sequence: TGTGCCAGCAGCGTAGATCAGGGGGCCGGGGAGCTGTTTTTT. Translating gives CASSVDQGAGELFF.

The chain joins TRBV6-5 to TRBJ1-2; D unclear. CDR1 MNHEY and CDR2 SVGAGI come from the germline V gene. V was pared by 0 bases and J by 4 bases, with 12 bases between. This CDR3 has 15 residues. CDR3 nucleotides: TGTGCCAGCAGTTACTCTAGCGCGGGATTCTATGGCTACACCTTC. It yields the protein CASSYSSAGFYGYTF.

The chain recombines TRBV19 with TRBJ2-7, with TRBD2 as a possible D gene (6 bases). Germline V gene sequence: CDR1 LNHDA, CDR2 SQIVND (reference sequence). This CDR3 is built from 14 residues. Deletions cut 6 bases from V and 3 bases from J, with 15 bases between. CDR3 amino acids: CASSPGDLLYEQYF. The CDR3 DNA reads as TGTGCCAGTAGCCCCGGGGACTTACTCTACGAGCAGTACTTC. Looking up the rest from reference TRBV19 and TRBJ2-7 gives the full variable domain: DGGITQSPKYLFRKEGQNVTLSCEQNLNHDAMYWYRQDPGQGLRLIYYSQIVNDFQKGDIAEGYSVSREKKESFPLTVTSAQKNPTAFYLCASSPGDLLYEQYFGPGTRLTVT.

V gene TRBV2 combines with J gene TRBJ1-2, with D maybe TRBD1 (5 bases). Trimming shortened V by 7 bases and J by 6 bases, and 15 bases separated the two germline ends. Per germline, CDR1 SNHLY and CDR2 FYNNEI. The CDR3 spans 13 residues. CDR3 region: CASTYIAGDGYTF. CDR3 DNA: TGTGCCAGCACCTACATAGCGGGGGATGGCTACACCTTC.

The chain couples TRBV7-2 to TRBJ2-7; a possible D gene is TRBD1 (6 bases). V lost 5 bases to trimming and J lost 2 bases, with 16 bases between them. CDR3 length: 15 residues. Germline CDR1 and CDR2: SGHTA and FQGNSA. The CDR3 loop is CASSRNPTGPYEQYV. Here the CDR3 DNA reads TGTGCCAGCAGCCGTAACCCGACAGGCCCCTACGAGCAGTACGTC.

The chain links TRBV28 to TRBJ1-1, with D possibly TRBD1 on 6 matching bases. Deletions cut 8 bases from V and 4 bases from J, with 20 bases between. The germline V gene has CDR1 MDHEN and CDR2 SYDVKM. The CDR3 is made up of 15 amino acids. The CDR3, as DNA: TGTGCCAGCCAGAACCCAGGGTCGGGGGCCACTGAAGCTTTCTTT. Amino acids: CASQNPGSGATEAFF.

This chain connects TRBV2 to TRBJ2-4; 8 positions agree with TRBD1. CDR3 length: 14 amino acids. The germline V gene has CDR1 SNHLY and CDR2 FYNNEI. The junction had 4 bases not matched to a gene; V was cut back by 3 bases and J by 6 bases. CDR3 region: CASSDRTGTNIQYF. The CDR3 DNA sequence: TGTGCCAGCAGTGATCGGACAGGGACAAACATTCAGTACTTC. The whole variable domain, filled in from reference TRBV2 and TRBJ2-4, reads EPEVTQTPSHQVTQMGQEVILRCVPISNHLYFYWYRQILGQKVEFLVSFYNNEISEKSEIFDDQFSVERPDGSNFTLKIRSTKLEDSAMYFCASSDRTGTNIQYFGAGTRLSVL.

The CDR3 loop is CASSQAGGAGDYGYTF. CDR3 nucleotide sequence: TGTGCCAGCAGCCAAGCAGGGGGCGCAGGGGACTATGGCTACACCTTC. The rearrangement uses TRBV4-2 and TRBJ1-2, with 8 positions matching TRBD1. CDR3 length: 16 residues. Germline V gene data show CDR1 as LGHNA and CDR2 as YNFKEQ. J gave up 3 bases and V 1 base, and 7 bases lay outside the gene matches.

The rearrangement joins TRBV29-1 to TRBJ2-1; 11 nucleotides align to TRBD1. The CDR3 length is 14 residues. Trimming took 7 bases from V and 8 from J; bases not matched to a gene: 10. CDR1 SQVTM and CDR2 ANQGSEA come from the germline V gene. In nucleotides, the CDR3 is TGCAGCGGGACTGGACAGGGGGCTTGGGATGAGCAGTTCTTC. Translating it yields CSGTGQGAWDEQFF.

The chain employs TRBV19 and TRBJ2-6; TRBD1 or TRBD2 may be the D gene (5 bases each). Germline V CDR1 and CDR2: LNHDA, SQIVND (reference sequence). The CDR3 extends over 19 amino acids. The germline V and J ends were trimmed by 1 base and 4 bases, with 20 bases remaining between them. The DNA for the CDR3 is TGTGCCAGTAGTATAGGGGGTGGCAGGGTAAGGGACGGGGCCAACGTCCTGACTTTC. This sequence encodes CASSIGGGRVRDGANVLTF. Drawing the rest from reference TRBV19 and TRBJ2-6, the complete variable domain is DGGITQSPKYLFRKEGQNVTLSCEQNLNHDAMYWYRQDPGQGLRLIYYSQIVNDFQKGDIAEGYSVSREKKESFPLTVTSAQKNPTAFYLCASSIGGGRVRDGANVLTFGAGSRLTVL.

The V call is TRBV2, the J call TRBJ2-7, with D hard to call. The CDR3 has 13 residues. Germline V gives CDR1 SNHLY, CDR2 FYNNEI. Trimming removed 3 bases from V and 2 bases from J, with 8 bases in between. The CDR3 here is CASSDWQAYEQYV. CDR3 nucleotide sequence: TGTGCCAGCAGTGATTGGCAGGCCTACGAGCAGTACGTC.

CDR3 region: CASSGQGRPYGYTF. The CDR3 bases are TGTGCCAGCAGTGGTCAGGGGCGCCCCTATGGCTACACCTTC. The gene calls are TRBV28 and TRBJ1-2; D may be TRBD1 (6 bases). Between the trimmed V and J ends, which lost 5 bases and 4 bases, there was a span of 14 bases. This CDR3 is built from 14 residues. Germline loops: CDR1 MDHEN, CDR2 SYDVKM.

This sequence joins TRBV5-4 and TRBJ2-5; D gene uncertain. Trimming took off 0 bases at V and 3 bases at J, with 15 bases between the two ends. The CDR3 is 16 residues long. Germline CDR1 reads SGHNT; CDR2 reads YYREEE (reference sequence). CDR3 nucleotides: TGTGCCAGCAGCTTGGCCCCGGCGCACCTTGAAGAGACCCAGTACTTC. It encodes CASSLAPAHLEETQYF. Filled out from reference TRBV5-4 and TRBJ2-5, the complete variable domain reads ETGVTQSPTHLIKTRGQQVTLRCSSQSGHNTVSWYQQALGQGPQFIFQYYREEENGRGNFPPRFSGLQFPNYSSELNVNALELDDSALYLCASSLAPAHLEETQYFGPGTRLLVL.

The V call is TRBV5-6, the J call TRBJ1-5, with D maybe TRBD1 (6 bases). The CDR3 loop spans 17 amino acids. Germline V gene sequence: CDR1 SGHDT, CDR2 YYEEEE. The V and J ends lost 4 bases and 2 bases respectively, with 19 bases between them. The CDR3 spells CASSPATVGGGNQPQHF. Written as DNA, the CDR3 is TGTGCCAGCAGCCCAGCCACGGTGGGGGGCGGCAATCAGCCCCAGCATTTT. Variable domain in full (rest from reference TRBV5-6 and TRBJ1-5): DAGVTQSPTHLIKTRGQQVTLRCSPKSGHDTVSWYQQALGQGPQFIFQYYEEEERQRGNFPDRFSGHQFPNYSSELNVNALLLGDSALYLCASSPATVGGGNQPQHFGDGTRLSIL.

The genes are TRBV6-4 and TRBJ1-6; D is ambiguous. Germline CDR1 is MRHNA and CDR2 is SNTAGT. Trimming pared 3 bases from V and 10 bases from J, leaving 10 bases between. CDR3 length: 13 amino acids. The CDR3 sequence is CASSEVVSSPLHF. CDR3 DNA sequence: TGTGCCAGCAGTGAGGTTGTATCGTCACCCCTCCACTTT.

The table lists this clone with a few counts. V usage is TRBV5-1 and J usage is TRBJ2-1, with D hard to call. V was trimmed by 0 bases and J by 0 bases, leaving 4 bases between them. This CDR3 is built from 14 residues. The germline CDR1 and CDR2 sequences are SGHRS and YFSETQ. The CDR3 sequence is CASSLASSYNEQFF. The CDR3 region has the DNA TGCGCCAGCAGCTTGGCTAGCTCCTACAATGAGCAGTTCTTC.

J is TRBJ2-5 and V is TRBV7-2, with D unresolved. Looked up from germline, CDR1 is SGHTA and CDR2 is FQGNSA. The CDR3 totals 14 residues. The V gene lost 3 bases and the J gene lost 0 bases, with 8 bases spanning the gap. The CDR3 sequence: CASSFSGNQETQYF. CDR3 in DNA: TGTGCCAGCAGCTTCTCCGGAAACCAAGAGACCCAGTACTTC.

The chain couples TRBV11-3 to TRBJ2-3; 10 nucleotides align to TRBD1. Per germline, CDR1 SGHNT and CDR2 YENEEA. V shed 5 bases, J shed 1 base, and the junction held 3 bases outside the gene matches. The CDR3 is made up of 15 amino acids. This CDR3 reads CASSVGQGGTDTQYF. In DNA, the CDR3 is TGTGCCAGCAGCGTAGGACAGGGGGGCACAGATACGCAGTATTTT.

The rearrangement uses TRBV5-4 and TRBJ2-7; D perhaps matches TRBD1 (6 bases). The germline V gene has CDR1 SGHNT and CDR2 YYREEE (reference sequence). V was trimmed by 4 bases and J by 0 bases, leaving 14 bases between them. The CDR3 is 15 residues long. CDR3 amino acids: CASSPGQRSSYEQYF. CDR3 in DNA: TGTGCCAGCAGCCCCGGACAGAGGAGCTCCTACGAGCAGTACTTC.

The chain couples TRBV6-5 to TRBJ1-5; perhaps TRBD1 as D (5 bases). The ends were cut back, 5 bases at V and 4 bases at J, with 12 bases in the middle. There are 14 residues in the CDR3. CDR1 and CDR2 (germline): MNHEY, SVGAGI. CDR3 DNA: TGTGCCAGCAGTGCGGTCAGGGCGAATCAGCCCCAGCATTTT. This sequence encodes CASSAVRANQPQHF.